In this sample, the clone carrying this T cell receptor beta chain turned up a few times. The table came from immunoSEQ multiplex PCR; TCRdb's copy has only in-frame clones and leaves some out. In the table there are about 370,000 clones, roughly nine tenths of which are singletons. Seattle researchers signed up patients amid active infection and tracked them longitudinally. This CDR3 has 14 residues. In germline, CDR1 is MNHEY, CDR2 SMNVEV (reference sequence). With V trimmed by 8 bases and J by 4 bases, 6 bases remained unmatched. This entry is derived from a study of blood T cell repertoires in COVID-19. The wider study: Sources were T cells, B-cell-depleted T cells, or PBMCs; the material itself was cDNA or gDNA.

The rearrangement joins TRBV27 to TRBJ2-1; 9 nucleotides align to TRBD2. The clonotype originates from a woman aged 25 to 45 with COVID-19, enrolled during active disease. The sample taken for sequencing was peripheral blood. The CDR3 DNA is TGTGCCAGCGGCGGGGGGGCCGGGTACAATGAGCAGTTCTTC. Protein sequence: CASGGGAGYNEQFF.